A selection of T cell receptor beta chains follows, all from one sample in a study of T cell changes during pregnancy in multiple sclerosis. Data came from immunoSEQ multiplex PCR; TCRdb stores just in-frame clones and leaves some out. The top ten hold 3.5% of the sample, which has 90,000 to 120,000 clones, 90% to 95% seen once. Sequencing used peripheral blood, obtained after pregnancy. These receptors originate from a female donor with multiple sclerosis, enrolled in a pregnancy study. The CDR3 runs from the conserved cysteine through the conserved F or W.

cdr3_length: 14
j_call: TRBJ1-3
v_call: TRBV2
cdr3_aa: CASRAQGAGDTIYF

cdr3_length: 15
j_call: TRBJ1-6
v_call: TRBV30
cdr3_aa: CAWSSDRLSHSPLHF

cdr3_length: 15
j_call: TRBJ2-7
v_call: TRBV9
cdr3_aa: CASSVADGGYYEQYF

cdr3_length: 15
j_call: TRBJ2-1
v_call: TRBV9
cdr3_aa: CASSPLAGGYNEQFF

cdr3_length: 11
j_call: TRBJ2-7
v_call: TRBV7-9
cdr3_aa: CASTREYEQYF

cdr3_length: 17
j_call: TRBJ1-6
v_call: TRBV5-5
cdr3_aa: CASSLDRGRSYNSPLHF

cdr3_length: 11
j_call: TRBJ1-1
v_call: TRBV6-1
cdr3_aa: CASSEDYEAFF

cdr3_length: 14
j_call: TRBJ1-2
v_call: TRBV27
cdr3_aa: CASRWGDSSYGYTF

cdr3_length: 16
j_call: TRBJ2-3
v_call: TRBV5-1
cdr3_aa: CASSLGTSGGTDTQYF

cdr3_length: 14
j_call: TRBJ2-7
v_call: TRBV21-1
cdr3_aa: CASSRGRNSYEQYF

cdr3_length: 13
j_call: TRBJ2-2
v_call: TRBV9
cdr3_aa: CASSVQNTGELFF

cdr3_length: 17
j_call: TRBJ2-5
v_call: TRBV12-5
cdr3_aa: CASGLGKQGPPGETQYF

cdr3_length: 12
j_call: TRBJ1-1
v_call: TRBV28
cdr3_aa: CASSRGITEAFF

cdr3_length: 14
j_call: TRBJ1-2
v_call: TRBV27
cdr3_aa: CASKRTGVNYGYTF

cdr3_length: 14
j_call: TRBJ2-2
v_call: TRBV7-6
cdr3_aa: CASSSGPNTGELFF

cdr3_length: 16
j_call: TRBJ1-1
v_call: TRBV7-8
cdr3_aa: CASSTHRGRRLTEAFF

cdr3_length: 12
j_call: TRBJ2-1
v_call: TRBV29-1
cdr3_aa: CSVRTGGREQFF

cdr3_length: 18
j_call: TRBJ1-6
v_call: TRBV25-1
cdr3_aa: CASSEFFVGDRHNSPLHF

cdr3_length: 15
j_call: TRBJ1-2
v_call: TRBV15
cdr3_aa: CATSPTRDRVYGYTF

cdr3_length: 16
j_call: TRBJ2-5
v_call: TRBV11-3
cdr3_aa: CASSLGGLAGEETQYF

cdr3_length: 11
j_call: TRBJ2-1
v_call: TRBV30
cdr3_aa: CVGQRFNEQFF

cdr3_length: 11
j_call: TRBJ2-5
v_call: TRBV6-5
cdr3_aa: CASSYKGVQYF

cdr3_length: 14
j_call: TRBJ2-3
v_call: TRBV10-3
cdr3_aa: CAISGGGAADTQYF

cdr3_length: 14
j_call: TRBJ2-5
v_call: TRBV7-9
cdr3_aa: CASSSSMNRETQYF

cdr3_length: 16
j_call: TRBJ1-6
v_call: TRBV2
cdr3_aa: CASSSGRGTVNSPLHF

cdr3_length: 14
j_call: TRBJ1-5
v_call: TRBV10-3
cdr3_aa: CAISRDSSNQPQHF

cdr3_length: 15
j_call: TRBJ2-7
v_call: TRBV5-5
cdr3_aa: CASSRNSGTGTEQYF

cdr3_length: 15
j_call: TRBJ1-1
v_call: TRBV6-4
cdr3_aa: CASSAGTGAGTEAFF